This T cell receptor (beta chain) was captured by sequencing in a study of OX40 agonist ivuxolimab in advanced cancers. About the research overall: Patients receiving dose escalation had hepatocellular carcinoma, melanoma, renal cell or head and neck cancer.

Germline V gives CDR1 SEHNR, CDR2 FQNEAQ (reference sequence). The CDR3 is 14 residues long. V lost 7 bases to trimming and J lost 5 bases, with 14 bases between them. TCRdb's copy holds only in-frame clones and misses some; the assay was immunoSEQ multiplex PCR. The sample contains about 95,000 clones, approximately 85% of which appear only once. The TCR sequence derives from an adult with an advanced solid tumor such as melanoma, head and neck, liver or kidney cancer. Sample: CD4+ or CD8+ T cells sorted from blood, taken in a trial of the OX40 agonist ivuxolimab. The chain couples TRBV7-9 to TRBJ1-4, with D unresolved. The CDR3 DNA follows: TGTGCCAGCATCCCCCTTGGCTGGAATGAAAAACTGTTTTTT. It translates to CASIPLGWNEKLFF.